This TCR beta chain derives from a study of T cell repertoires in cytomegalovirus infection. Turning to the study itself: Public TCR beta signatures were indicative of both CMV infection and a matching HLA type. The study, taken as a whole, reports: Individuals carrying CMV plus the relevant HLA were identified by cumulative frequency of public TCR beta families. Clonotype analysis showed dominance of the ex vivo response by HLA-C-restricted CMV-specific TCR beta clonotypes.

TCRdb re-called the reads with MiXCR, one entry per CDR3 protein. This sample has around 120,000 distinct CDR3 sequences, with roughly 9% found just once. This clonotype was detected many times. The target antigen is unknown. This TCR was recovered from a human donor in good health (CMV status not recorded). Some clones in this sample may be carry-over from other donors' samples. The sequenced sample was PBMCs.

In DNA form, the CDR3 reads TGTGCCAGCAGTGAGGACAGCCTGGGGGCCAACGTCCTGACTTTC. This translates into CASSEDSLGANVLTF. This rearrangement joins TRBV2 to TRBJ2-6, with D tentatively TRBD1 (6 bases). The V end was cut by 3 bases, the J end by 4 bases, with 10 bases between. The CDR3 length is 15 residues. Germline CDR1 and CDR2: SNHLY and FYNNEI.